Listed below are T cell receptor beta chains from one sample, sequenced in a study of T cells in localized non-small cell lung cancer. Libraries were prepared by immunoSEQ multiplex PCR; TCRdb keeps only in-frame clonotypes and omits some of them. Of 30,000 to 35,000 clones in the sample, roughly 86% are singletons; the top ten hold around 4%. The sample was peripheral blood, taken before any cancer treatment. The receptors were gathered from a woman aged 35-75 years with stage I lung adenocarcinoma. CDR3s include the opening cysteine and the closing phenylalanine or tryptophan. The D gene is left open where the match is weak. Size tells how often a clone was seen (once, few, many) or the class of an expanded clone, and some rows leave it out.

TRBJ1-2,TRBV5-4,.,TRBD1,TGTGCCAGCAGCTTGGAGGACAGGAGCTATGGCTACACCTTC,CASSLEDRSYGYTF
TRBJ1-5,TRBV15,.,.,TGTGCCACCAGCAGGGGTGACAGGATAGATCAGCCCCAGCATTTT,CATSRGDRIDQPQHF
TRBJ2-7,TRBV27,.,TRBD1,TGTGCCAGCAGTTTAACGGACAGGGTAATTTACGAGCAGTACTTC,CASSLTDRVIYEQYF
TRBJ1-2,TRBV7-9,.,.,TGTGCCAGCAGCTTACAGGGAGTTGGCTACACCTTC,CASSLQGVGYTF
TRBJ2-1,TRBV5-6,.,.,TGTGCCAGCAGCTTGGGGGGATCCTCCTACAATGAGCAGTTCTTC,CASSLGGSSYNEQFF
TRBJ2-5,TRBV6-5,few,TRBD2,TGTGCCACGACGGAGCCGGGAGGACGGGAGACCCAGTACTTC,CATTEPGGRETQYF
TRBJ2-3,TRBV5-8,.,TRBD1,TGTGCCAGCAGCACAGGGGGAAGCACAGATACGCAGTATTTT,CASSTGGSTDTQYF
TRBJ2-7,TRBV11-1,.,TRBD1,TGTGCCAGCAGCCATCCCGGGACAGCGATCTACGAGCAGTACTTC,CASSHPGTAIYEQYF
TRBJ2-7,TRBV5-6,.,.,TGTGCCAGCAGCCCTGCTTTCGGGGTCTTCGACGAGCAGTACTTC,CASSPAFGVFDEQYF
TRBJ2-3,TRBV10-3,.,TRBD1,TGTGCCATCAGTGAGCGCGGGACAGGGAACGCAGATACGCAGTATTTT,CAISERGTGNADTQYF
TRBJ1-4,TRBV5-1,.,.,TGCGCCAGCAGCTTGTCGGCAGGAACTAATGAAAAACTGTTTTTT,CASSLSAGTNEKLFF
TRBJ2-1,TRBV27,.,.,TGTGCCAGCAGTTTATCCGGTGCAGAAGTTGAGCAGTTCTTC,CASSLSGAEVEQFF
TRBJ1-2,TRBV6-5,once,TRBD1,TGTGCCAGCAGTTACTCAAGACAGGGGGGCTACACCTTC,CASSYSRQGGYTF
TRBJ1-4,TRBV6-1,.,.,TGTGCCAGCAGTGAAGCGCGGAGGACCGCCTGGGGTTGGCTGTTTTTT,CASSEARRTAWGWLFF
TRBJ2-2,TRBV18,.,.,TGTGCCAGCTCACCTGGAAGGGCGAACACCGGGGAGCTGTTTTTT,CASSPGRANTGELFF
TRBJ1-2,TRBV5-4,.,.,TGTGCCAGCAGCTTGGATAAATATGGCTACACCTTC,CASSLDKYGYTF
TRBJ1-5,TRBV7-9,.,.,TGTGCCAGCAGCTTAGTAGTGTCGATCAATCAGCCCCAGCATTTT,CASSLVVSINQPQHF
TRBJ2-3,TRBV2,.,.,TGTGCCAGCAGTGATCCCCGTTTCTTGCCAGATACGCAGTATTTT,CASSDPRFLPDTQYF
TRBJ2-7,TRBV7-2,.,TRBD2,TGTGCCAGCAGCCCCTATAGCGGGGGTGGCGAGCAGTACTTC,CASSPYSGGGEQYF
TRBJ2-5,TRBV11-2,once,.,TGTGCCAGCAGCCCCAGCCGGGGCTGGGCCGAGACCCAGTACTTC,CASSPSRGWAETQYF
TRBJ1-2,TRBV25-1,once,.,TGTGCCAGCAGTGAATCTGGGACCTCCTATGGCTACACCTTC,CASSESGTSYGYTF
TRBJ2-7,TRBV7-2,.,.,TGTGCCAGCAGCTTACAGGGGGGCGGGGTGAACTCCTACGAGCAGTACTTC,CASSLQGGGVNSYEQYF
TRBJ1-3,TRBV12-5,.,.,TGTGCTAGTGGCACGGGAAACACCATATATTTT,CASGTGNTIYF
TRBJ1-6,TRBV27,.,TRBD1,TGTGCCAGCAGTTTACTGGGACAGGGGGGCAATTCACCCCTCCACTTT,CASSLLGQGGNSPLHF
TRBJ1-4,TRBV4-2,.,.,TGTGCCAGCAGCCAAAATACCGGGACGTATCAATATCCTAATGAAAAACTGTTTTTT,CASSQNTGTYQYPNEKLFF
TRBJ1-2,TRBV25-1,.,.,TGTGCCAGCAGTGAATATAGGGGGTACACCTTC,CASSEYRGYTF
TRBJ2-7,TRBV4-1,.,TRBD2,TGCGCCAGCAGCCAAGATGGCGCTAGCGGGTTGTACTTC,CASSQDGASGLYF
TRBJ2-2,TRBV6-4,once,TRBD1,TGTGCCAGCAGTGCCTCGCCGGGACAGAGGAACACCGGGGAGCTGTTTTTT,CASSASPGQRNTGELFF
TRBJ1-1,TRBV6-5,.,TRBD1,TGTGCCAGCAGTGATGGACAGGGAATAGCTGAAGCTTTCTTT,CASSDGQGIAEAFF
TRBJ2-2,TRBV7-9,.,TRBD1,TGTGCCAGCAGCTCCGACAGGGGTTTGACCGGGGAGCTGTTTTTT,CASSSDRGLTGELFF
TRBJ1-5,TRBV7-9,.,.,TGTGCCAGCAGCCCGGGACGGATGGAGTTTAGCAATCAGCCCCAGCATTTT,CASSPGRMEFSNQPQHF
TRBJ1-1,TRBV6-6,.,.,TGTGCCAGCAGCAGGGTAGCGGACACTGAAGCTTTCTTT,CASSRVADTEAFF
TRBJ1-2,TRBV15,.,.,TGTGCCACCAGCAGAGAAATCGGACACTATGGCTACACCTTC,CATSREIGHYGYTF
TRBJ1-4,TRBV7-2,.,.,TGTGCCAGCAGCTTAGGTCATGGGGGTTGGCGAGCCGAGGGAAAACTGTTTTTT,CASSLGHGGWRAEGKLFF
TRBJ1-5,TRBV29-1,.,.,TGCAGCGTTGGGGCACAGGGCGGTCAGCCCCAGCATTTT,CSVGAQGGQPQHF
TRBJ2-3,TRBV27,.,TRBD1,TGTGCCAGCAGTTTATTCGGGGACAGATCCAGCACAGATACGCAGTATTTT,CASSLFGDRSSTDTQYF
TRBJ2-1,TRBV11-3,.,TRBD1,TGTGCCAGCAGCCTTGACAGGGACCGGAACAATGAGCAGTTCTTC,CASSLDRDRNNEQFF
TRBJ2-3,TRBV10-1,once,TRBD2,TGCGCCAGCAGTGCCGGGGGGGCCCTGGATACGCAGTATTTT,CASSAGGALDTQYF
TRBJ2-7,TRBV29-1,.,TRBD1,TGCAGCGTTGACAGGCAGGGGGCGGCCAACGAGCAGTACTTC,CSVDRQGAANEQYF
TRBJ1-4,TRBV4-3,.,.,TGCGCCAGCAGCCAAGATAAAGGGGTTGAAAAACTGTTTTTT,CASSQDKGVEKLFF
TRBJ2-7,TRBV29-1,.,TRBD1,TGCAGCGTTGCATCCGGGACAGGGGGCTACGAGCAGTACTTC,CSVASGTGGYEQYF
TRBJ2-2,TRBV19,.,TRBD2,TGTGCCAGTACTTTGGCTAGCGGGGGCACGAACACCGGGGAGCTGTTTTTT,CASTLASGGTNTGELFF
TRBJ2-1,TRBV9,.,.,TGTGCCAGCAGCGTAGACGGGGGCTACAATGAGCAGTTCTTC,CASSVDGGYNEQFF
TRBJ1-2,TRBV11-3,once,.,TGTGCCAGCAGCTTAGGAGACGGCCACTATGGCTACACCTTC,CASSLGDGHYGYTF
TRBJ2-7,TRBV25-1,.,TRBD2,TGTGCCAGCAGTGAATTGGCAAATAGCGGGGGCACCGGGGAGCAGTACTTC,CASSELANSGGTGEQYF
TRBJ1-6,TRBV19,few,.,TGTGCCAGTCGTAAAGGCGGAGGCAATTCACCCCTCCACTTT,CASRKGGGNSPLHF
TRBJ2-3,TRBV9,.,.,TGTGCCAGCAGCCTCAGGAGGGACTCAACGCAGTATTTT,CASSLRRDSTQYF